The 27 T cell receptor beta chains below come from one sample, sequenced in a study of blood T cell repertoires in COVID-19. The repertoire was sequenced with immunoSEQ multiplex PCR; TCRdb's copy has only in-frame clones and lacks some. The sample includes 300,000 or so clones, more than 75% of them seen just once. What was sequenced was PBMCs or T cells enriched from blood (not recorded which). The source of these receptors is a young woman who had recovered from COVID-19.

The chain recombines TRBV7-9 with TRBJ2-2; 9 bases match TRBD1. This CDR3 comprises 14 residues. Germline V gene sequence: CDR1 SEHNR, CDR2 FQNEAQ (reference sequence). J was trimmed by 5 bases and V by 5 bases; bases with no gene match: 3. DNA of the CDR3: TGTGCCAGCAGCGCCGGGACAGGGACCGGGGAGCTGTTTTTT. It translates to CASSAGTGTGELFF.

The chain is built from TRBV19 and TRBJ1-2, with a weak D call TRBD1 (5 bases). The germline gives CDR1 LNHDA, CDR2 SQIVND (reference sequence). CDR3 length: 15 residues. V lost 4 bases to trimming and J lost 3 bases, with 15 bases between them. The CDR3 region is CASSRFTQEHYGYTF. The CDR3 nucleotides read TGTGCCAGTAGTAGATTTACACAGGAGCACTATGGCTACACCTTC.

This clone occurred a few times. The V gene is TRBV7-3, the J gene TRBJ2-5; the match to TRBD2 covers 7 bases. CDR1 is SGHTA and CDR2 is FQGTGA in the germline V gene. The CDR3 has 14 residues. The V and J ends lost 1 base and 4 bases, in that order; junction bases with no gene match: 3. CDR3 bases: TGTGCCAGCAGCTTAAGCGGGAGTGGAGAGACCCAGTACTTC. It translates to CASSLSGSGETQYF.

The rearrangement joins TRBV5-5 to TRBJ1-1, with D unresolved. Germline values: CDR1 SGHKS, CDR2 YYEKEE (reference sequence). CDR3 size: 17 residues. The V end was cut by 0 bases, the J end by 4 bases, with 19 bases between. CDR3 bases: TGTGCCAGCAGCTTGGAGAGCCCGGCAGGCTTAAGCACTGAAGCTTTCTTT. It encodes CASSLESPAGLSTEAFF.

J is TRBJ1-4 and V is TRBV2, with D perhaps TRBD1 (6 bases). CDR1 and CDR2 from the germline V gene are SNHLY and FYNNEI. The ends were cut back, 5 bases at V and 7 bases at J, with 14 bases in the middle. This CDR3 spans 14 amino acids. In DNA form, the CDR3 reads TGTGCCAGCAGTTCCGGGACACCAGGTGAAAAACTGTTTTTT. This translates into CASSSGTPGEKLFF.

The chain is built from TRBV5-6 and TRBJ2-7; D is undetermined. CDR1 and CDR2 from the germline V gene are SGHDT and YYEEEE. The CDR3 is made up of 11 amino acids. V lost 1 base and J lost 5, with 4 bases in between. The CDR3 loop reads CASSLFDEQYF. CDR3 nucleotide sequence: TGTGCCAGCAGCTTGTTCGACGAGCAGTACTTC.

This chain connects TRBV3-1 (or the pseudogene TRBV3-2) to TRBJ1-6, with unresolved D. Trimming shortened V by 0 bases and J by 9 bases, and 12 bases separated the two germline ends. The V gene's germline CDR1 is LGHDT and CDR2 YNNKEL (reference sequence). This CDR3 spans 15 amino acids. As DNA, the CDR3 is TGTGCCAGCAGCCAAGAAGAGACTAGCGTTTCACCCCTCCACTTT. It encodes CASSQEETSVSPLHF.

The chain employs TRBV12-5 and TRBJ2-7; 7 bases are a match to TRBD1. The CDR3 is 14 residues long. Trimming cost V 7 bases and J 2 bases; bases outside gene matches: 8. Germline V gene data show CDR1 as LGHNT and CDR2 as FRNRAP. The CDR3: CASANRDSPYEQYF. Written as DNA, the CDR3 is TGTGCTAGTGCTAACCGGGACAGTCCCTACGAGCAGTACTTC.

V usage is TRBV6-6 and J usage is TRBJ1-5, with a possible D match to TRBD1 (6 bases). The CDR3 is 14 amino acids. The germline V gene has CDR1 MNHNY and CDR2 SVGAGI (reference sequence). The ends were cut back, 6 bases at V and 5 bases at J, with 14 bases in the middle. CDR3 loop: CASRTGSEDQPQHF. CDR3 bases: TGTGCCAGCAGAACAGGGTCTGAGGATCAGCCCCAGCATTTT.

The chain joins TRBV3-1 (or the pseudogene TRBV3-2) to TRBJ2-7; 9 bases are shared with TRBD1. There are 15 residues in the CDR3. The germline gives CDR1 LGHDT, CDR2 YNNKEL (reference sequence). With 4 bases clipped from V and 7 bases from J, the junction kept 11 bases outside the gene matches. The DNA of the CDR3 is TGTGCCAGCAGCCTTTTGGGGACAGGGTTGGGGGAGCAGTACTTC. Protein: CASSLLGTGLGEQYF.

This clone was observed a few times. The chain carries TRBV3-1 (or the pseudogene TRBV3-2) and TRBJ1-1; a possible D gene is TRBD1 (5 bases). This CDR3 has 14 amino acids. V was shortened by 3 bases and J by 4 bases, with 12 bases between the two germline ends. Germline values: CDR1 LGHDT, CDR2 YNNKEL (reference sequence). CDR3 region: CASSHSGSSTEAFF. The CDR3 bases are TGTGCCAGCAGCCATTCAGGGTCAAGCACTGAAGCTTTCTTT.

This clone was found once. This chain connects TRBV10-3 to TRBJ2-1, with 11 nucleotides matching TRBD2. The germline gives CDR1 ENHRY, CDR2 SYGVKD. The CDR3 is 16 amino acids. The junction had 7 bases not matched to a gene; V was cut back by 4 bases and J by 5 bases. The CDR3 nucleotides are TGTGCCATCAGTGCCGCCGGGACTAGCGGAAACAATGAGCAGTTCTTC. Its translation is CAISAAGTSGNNEQFF.

The chain uses TRBV30 and TRBJ2-7, with D perhaps TRBD2 (5 bases). The ends were cut back, 1 base at V and 3 bases at J, with 7 bases in the middle. The V gene's germline CDR1 is GTSNPN and CDR2 SVGIG (reference sequence). This CDR3 contains 12 residues. The CDR3 region is CAWSDSGYEQYF. The CDR3 bases are TGTGCCTGGAGTGACAGCGGCTACGAGCAGTACTTC.

The chain couples TRBV2 to TRBJ1-1, with unresolved D. The CDR3 is made up of 9 amino acids. The V and J ends lost 9 bases and 7 bases respectively, with 6 bases between them. CDR1 and CDR2 from the germline V gene are SNHLY and FYNNEI. CDR3 sequence: CASESEAFF. The CDR3 region has the DNA TGTGCCAGTGAGAGTGAAGCTTTCTTT.

In its sample, this clone was seen a few times. CDR3 DNA sequence: TGTGCCAGCAGCCAGGCCCCGGGACAATTCTACGAGCAGTACTTC. Translating it yields CASSQAPGQFYEQYF. The chain joins TRBV3-1 (or the pseudogene TRBV3-2) to TRBJ2-7; D is perhaps TRBD1 (6 bases). Between the trimmed V and J ends, which lost 3 bases and 3 bases, there was a span of 15 bases. Germline lookup yields CDR1 LGHDT and CDR2 YNNKEL (reference sequence). This CDR3 is built from 15 residues.

V usage is TRBV9 and J usage is TRBJ1-1; maybe TRBD1 (5 bases). With 3 bases removed from V and 6 bases from J, the gap between germline ends came to 15 bases. Germline V gene sequence: CDR1 SGDLS, CDR2 YYNGEE. The CDR3 spans 14 residues. CDR3 region: CASSASGGDAEAFF. As DNA, the CDR3 is TGTGCCAGCAGCGCCTCCGGGGGGGACGCTGAAGCTTTCTTT. Full variable domain (remainder filled in from reference TRBV9 and TRBJ1-1): DSGVTQTPKHLITATGQRVTLRCSPRSGDLSVYWYQQSLDQGLQFLIQYYNGEERAKGNILERFSAQQFPDLHSELNLSSLELGDSALYFCASSASGGDAEAFFGQGTRLTVV.

This chain connects TRBV11-2 to TRBJ2-5; TRBD2 matches 11 bases. In germline, CDR1 is SGHAT, CDR2 FQNNGV. The CDR3 spans 15 residues. Losses at the gene ends were 5 bases for V and 7 bases for J; bases not matched to a gene: 9. CDR3 amino acids: CASSRGTSGTGTQYF. The CDR3, as DNA: TGTGCCAGCAGCCGGGGGACTAGCGGTACAGGGACCCAGTACTTC.

This rearrangement joins TRBV19 to TRBJ2-7; no reliable D call. The CDR3 is 13 amino acids. The V gene lost 3 bases and the J gene lost 3 bases, with 9 bases spanning the gap. Germline CDR1 LNHDA, CDR2 SQIVND (reference sequence). The CDR3 DNA is TGTGCCAGTAGTATGGCCGGAGACTACGAGCAGTACTTC. Its translation is CASSMAGDYEQYF.

This clone is a singleton in its sample. The same CDR3 also results from other DNA sequences found in this sample. The chain is built from TRBV4-1 and TRBJ2-1; D remains unclear. V was pared by 4 bases and J by 6 bases, with 10 bases between. The CDR3 contains 13 residues. Germline V CDR1 and CDR2: MGHRA, YSYEKL. The CDR3 protein is CASSLRSGNEQFF. DNA for the CDR3: TGCGCCAGCAGCCTCCGATCGGGCAATGAGCAGTTCTTC.

This chain connects TRBV7-9 to TRBJ2-2; TRBD1 matches 8 bases. Trimming cost V 5 bases and J 5 bases; bases outside gene matches: 4. The V gene's germline CDR1 is SEHNR and CDR2 FQNEAQ (reference sequence). The CDR3 has 14 amino acids. Here the CDR3 DNA reads TGTGCCAGCAGCGACGGACAGGGAACCGGGGAGCTGTTTTTT. It specifies CASSDGQGTGELFF.

This chain joins TRBV27 and TRBJ1-1; no clear D gene. This CDR3 is built from 12 residues. Trimming stripped 10 bases from V and 1 base from J, with 10 bases between. Germline V lookup: CDR1 MNHEY, CDR2 SMNVEV (reference sequence). CDR3 in amino acids: CANSSSNTEAFF. The DNA of the CDR3 is TGTGCCAACTCTTCCTCGAACACTGAAGCTTTCTTT.

The chain combines TRBV30 with TRBJ1-1; the D is unclear. Trimming left V 0 bases short and J 5 bases short, with 10 bases between. CDR1 and CDR2 from the germline V gene are GTSNPN and SVGIG (reference sequence). The length of the CDR3 is 13 residues. Here the CDR3 reads CAWSVRQATEAFF. The CDR3, as DNA: TGTGCCTGGAGTGTAAGGCAGGCGACTGAAGCTTTCTTT.

The CDR3 loop is CASAPGQPYNEQFF. The CDR3 coding sequence is TGTGCCAGCGCCCCGGGACAGCCCTACAATGAGCAGTTCTTC. V usage is TRBV28 and J usage is TRBJ2-1; 7 nucleotides align to TRBD1. CDR1 and CDR2 from the germline V gene are MDHEN and SYDVKM. The junction had 6 bases not matched to a gene; V was cut back by 8 bases and J by 2 bases. The CDR3 extends over 14 amino acids.

This clone came up many times. The chain links TRBV10-1 to TRBJ2-2, with TRBD1 matching over 8 bases. The V gene end was trimmed by 4 bases and the J gene end by 3 bases; junction bases not matched to a gene: 7. The CDR3 contains 16 residues. The germline V gene encodes CDR1 WNHNN and CDR2 SYGVQD (reference sequence). CDR3 sequence (DNA): TGCGCCAGCAGTGCTCTCGGGACAGGATACACCGGGGAGCTGTTTTTT. This gives the protein CASSALGTGYTGELFF.

The chain joins TRBV19 to TRBJ1-2; 12 positions agree with TRBD1. V lost 5 bases to trimming and J lost 4 bases; unmatched junction nucleotides: 11. The CDR3 has 17 amino acids. Germline V gene sequence: CDR1 LNHDA, CDR2 SQIVND (reference sequence). The CDR3 protein is CASSPRDRGRLGYGYTF. The DNA of the CDR3 is TGTGCCAGTAGTCCGCGGGACAGGGGGCGCCTGGGCTATGGCTACACCTTC.

On this clone: Compared with germline, one end of the junction differs, possibly owing to a read error. The chain is built from TRBV6-1 and TRBJ1-3; 11 nucleotides align to TRBD1. The length of the CDR3 is 14 residues. Germline V gene data show CDR1 as MNHNS and CDR2 as SASEGT. This CDR3 reads CASSDIGQGAKWAF. DNA of the CDR3: TGTGCCAGCAGTGATATAGGACAGGGGGCGAAATGGGCTTTT.

The genes are TRBV7-3 and TRBJ2-3; D gene ambiguous. The CDR3 totals 14 residues. Germline V gene sequence: CDR1 SGHTA, CDR2 FQGTGA. The V and J ends lost 1 base and 2 bases respectively, with 7 bases between them. This CDR3 reads CASSLSQSTDTQYF. In DNA, the CDR3 is TGTGCCAGCAGCTTAAGCCAGTCCACAGATACGCAGTATTTT.